Below, 9 T cell receptor beta chains from the same sample are listed, as sequenced in a study of cytomegalovirus exposure and HLA in healthy donors. Researchers ran the PCR with 60 Vbeta and 13 Jbeta primers. Libraries were prepared by immunoSEQ multiplex PCR; TCRdb keeps only in-frame clonotypes and omits some of them. The table gives approximately 140,000 clones; the top ten clones make up 1.5% to 1.9% of it. Sequencing was done on a sample of PBMCs. The receptors come from a woman aged 35 to 49 in good health and CMV-seronegative.

The chain recombines TRBV19 with TRBJ1-1; 12 nucleotides align to TRBD1. The junction had 11 bases not matched to a gene; V was cut back by 10 bases and J by 8 bases. The CDR3 is 14 residues long. Germline V gene lookup returns CDR1 LNHDA and CDR2 SQIVND (reference sequence). This chain's CDR3 is CATGRDRGRLEAFF. In DNA form, the CDR3 reads TGTGCCACCGGCCGGGACAGGGGGCGCTTGGAAGCTTTCTTT.

The chain employs TRBV29-1 and TRBJ2-1; 9 bases match TRBD2. This CDR3 spans 14 amino acids. CDR1 is SQVTM and CDR2 is ANQGSEA in the germline V gene. V lost 7 bases to trimming and J lost 7 bases; unmatched junction nucleotides: 11. The CDR3 reads CSAKRGGAWNEQFF. The CDR3 DNA is TGCAGCGCCAAACGCGGGGGGGCCTGGAATGAGCAGTTCTTC.

The CDR3, as DNA: TGTGCCAGCAGTTTTTCGGGTCCGAGGGGGGGCTACACCTTC. Protein: CASSFSGPRGGYTF. V usage is TRBV27 and J usage is TRBJ1-2, with D perhaps matching TRBD1 (6 bases). The CDR3 has 14 residues. Trimming pared 3 bases from V and 8 bases from J, leaving 16 bases between. The V gene's germline CDR1 is MNHEY and CDR2 SMNVEV (reference sequence).

The chain is built from TRBV5-1 and TRBJ1-3; 7 bases match TRBD1. Germline V gene data show CDR1 as SGHRS and CDR2 as YFSETQ. CDR3 size: 15 residues. Unmatched junction bases numbered 5, after V lost 3 bases and J lost 2 bases. The CDR3 DNA reads TGCGCCAGCAGCTCCTCCGGGACAGCTGGAAACACCATATATTTT. The encoded protein is CASSSSGTAGNTIYF.

In DNA, the CDR3 is TGTGCCAGCAGTCCCCCAAATGGCAATCAGCCCCAGCATTTT. This sequence encodes CASSPPNGNQPQHF. The chain combines TRBV28 with TRBJ1-5; D not certain. The CDR3 runs 14 residues. The germline CDR1 and CDR2 sequences are MDHEN and SYDVKM. With 5 bases removed from V and 2 bases from J, the gap between germline ends came to 10 bases.

The J gene is TRBJ2-1, the V gene TRBV27; 15 bases match TRBD2. The CDR3 sequence is 20 residues long. CDR1 MNHEY and CDR2 SMNVEV come from the germline V gene (reference sequence). The junction had 19 bases not matched to a gene; V was cut back by 5 bases and J by 8 bases. The CDR3 here is CASSPWRTSGGAQLGDEQFF. The CDR3 DNA sequence: TGTGCCAGCAGTCCATGGAGGACTAGCGGGGGGGCCCAGTTAGGCGATGAGCAGTTCTTC.

The chain uses TRBV4-1 and TRBJ1-5, with a possible D match to TRBD1 (6 bases). This CDR3 comprises 14 residues. Trimming removed 3 bases at V and 5 bases at J, with 11 bases between. CDR1 is MGHRA and CDR2 is YSYEKL in the germline V gene. This CDR3 is CASSHRGGDQPQHF. The CDR3 DNA reads as TGCGCCAGCAGCCACAGGGGTGGCGATCAGCCCCAGCATTTT.

Of note for this clone: Sequence at one end of the junction differs from germline and may be a read error. The chain employs TRBV7-7 and TRBJ2-3; D is possibly TRBD2 (5 bases). CDR3 length: 15 amino acids. CDR1 SSHAT and CDR2 FNYEAQ come from the germline V gene (reference sequence). This CDR3 reads CASSLGGHGTDTQYF. The DNA of the CDR3 is TGTGCTAGCAGCTTAGGCGGGCATGGCACAGATACGCAGTATTTT.

The CDR3 spells CASSVGEGPVNTEAFF. The CDR3 bases are TGTGCCAGCAGCGTAGGGGAGGGGCCGGTGAACACTGAAGCTTTCTTT. The V call is TRBV9, the J call TRBJ1-1; maybe TRBD1 (5 bases). With 0 bases removed from V and 0 bases from J, the gap between germline ends came to 12 bases. Germline assignment: CDR1 SGDLS and CDR2 YYNGEE. CDR3 size: 16 residues.